These 25 T cell receptor beta chains were sequenced from one sample in a study of T cell responses to AZD1222 COVID-19 vaccine. TCRdb's table, derived via immunoSEQ multiplex PCR, lists solely in-frame clones and lacks some. The sample shows more than 85,000 clones, 80% to 90% of them seen only once. The starting material was peripheral blood, obtained on day 0 of AZD1222 vaccination. The receptors shown here come from an adult in good health.

The V and J genes are TRBV11-2 and TRBJ2-2; D remains unclear. The CDR3 extends over 13 amino acids. Germline V lookup: CDR1 SGHAT, CDR2 FQNNGV. The V gene lost 3 bases and the J gene lost 3 bases, with 5 bases spanning the gap. The chain's CDR3 is CASSFVHTGELFF. CDR3 DNA sequence: TGTGCCAGCAGCTTTGTCCACACCGGGGAGCTGTTTTTT.

In regard to this clone: This same CDR3 is encoded by further DNA sequences in the sample. The chain is built from TRBV20-1 and TRBJ1-2, with D hard to call. V dropped 6 bases and J dropped 1 base, with 3 bases sitting between them. The CDR3 runs 10 residues. Germline V gives CDR1 DFQATT, CDR2 SNEGSKA (reference sequence). The DNA of the CDR3 is TGCAGTGCAGTTAACTATGGCTACACCTTC. Protein: CSAVNYGYTF.

This clone appeared a few times. This chain joins TRBV7-9 and TRBJ2-1; maybe TRBD2 (5 bases). Germline CDR1 and CDR2: SEHNR and FQNEAQ (reference sequence). Trimming removed 1 base from V and 7 bases from J, with 26 bases in between. The CDR3 sequence is 19 residues long. The CDR3 sequence is CASSLVLLRRGPSRNEQFF. Written as DNA, the CDR3 is TGTGCCAGCAGCTTAGTGTTACTTCGGAGAGGGCCTTCGAGAAATGAGCAGTTCTTC.

The CDR3 DNA reads TGTGCCAGCAGTTTAGGGACAGCGAACACTGAAGCTTTCTTT. This codes for CASSLGTANTEAFF. This chain joins TRBV27 and TRBJ1-1, with TRBD1 identical over 7 bases. This CDR3 spans 14 amino acids. V dropped 2 bases and J dropped 1; count of bases not matched to a gene: 1. Germline V gene data show CDR1 as MNHEY and CDR2 as SMNVEV (reference sequence).

As DNA, the CDR3 is TGTGCCAGCACCCCCGCGATTAAGCAGTTCTTC. It translates to CASTPAIKQFF. V usage is TRBV12-3 or TRBV12-4 and J usage is TRBJ2-1; D ambiguous. This CDR3 region has 11 residues. V dropped 7 bases and J dropped 11 bases, with 12 bases sitting between them.

The CDR3 is CASTDMPGQPQHF. The CDR3 DNA reads TGTGCCAGTACCGACATGCCGGGTCAGCCCCAGCATTTT. V usage is TRBV6-5 and J usage is TRBJ1-5, with D uncertain. This CDR3 comprises 13 residues. The ends were cut back, 9 bases at V and 6 bases at J, with 15 bases in the middle. CDR1 and CDR2 (germline): MNHEY, SVGAGI.

V and J are TRBV5-1 and TRBJ2-3; D possibly corresponds to TRBD2 (6 bases). CDR1 is SGHRS, CDR2 YFSETQ, per germline. With 2 bases removed from V and 4 bases from J, the gap between germline ends came to 14 bases. CDR3 length equals 15 residues. This chain's CDR3 is CASSFLASGPDTQYF. CDR3 DNA: TGCGCCAGCAGCTTTCTAGCGTCGGGACCAGATACGCAGTATTTT.

V gene TRBV3-1 (or the pseudogene TRBV3-2) combines with J gene TRBJ2-1; TRBD2 agrees at 14 bases. CDR3 length: 19 amino acids. J gave up 4 bases and V 5 bases, and 13 bases lay outside the gene matches. CDR1 is LGHDT and CDR2 is YNNKEL in the germline V gene (reference sequence). The CDR3 reads CASSYLMGLAGDTYNEQFF. The CDR3 DNA reads as TGTGCCAGCAGCTACCTGATGGGACTAGCGGGAGACACTTACAATGAGCAGTTCTTC.

This chain links TRBV21-1 with TRBJ2-2; the table names TRBD1, a call not compared with the DNA. TRBV21-1 is a pseudogene. This CDR3 is built from 15 residues. The CDR3 region has the DNA TGTGCCAGCAGCACCGGGACAGGGGTTGCCGGGGAGCTGTTTTTT. Its protein is CASSTGTGVAGELFF.

The V gene is TRBV11-1, the J gene TRBJ2-2, with TRBD1 matching 8 bases. The germline V gene encodes CDR1 SGHAT and CDR2 FQDESV (reference sequence). The CDR3 contains 16 residues. Unmatched junction bases numbered 10, after V lost 6 bases and J lost 4 bases. The CDR3 coding sequence is TGTGCCAGCAGTTTAAGGACAGGGCTCGGCACCGGGGAGCTGTTTTTT. Encoded protein: CASSLRTGLGTGELFF.

The CDR3 coding sequence is TGTGCCAGCAGCTCAGAAGGGTTTGGCTACACCTTC. It encodes CASSSEGFGYTF. The chain couples TRBV7-2 to TRBJ1-2; D gene ambiguous. V gave up 4 bases and J gave up 7 bases, with 10 bases separating them. The CDR3 runs to 12 residues. The germline CDR1 and CDR2 sequences are SGHTA and FQGNSA.

The J gene is TRBJ1-5, the V gene TRBV7-8, with D maybe TRBD1 (5 bases). CDR1 and CDR2 from the germline V gene are SGHVS and FQNEAQ. The CDR3 spans 17 residues. V was cut by 5 bases and J by 2 bases, with 19 bases left in between. The CDR3 nucleotides are TGTGCCAGCAGCCCACTTTTGATTGGGGCCGGCAATCAGCCCCAGCATTTT. This codes for CASSPLLIGAGNQPQHF.

The chain uses TRBV5-1 and TRBJ2-1; 11 bases match TRBD2. V gave up 7 bases and J gave up 3 bases; unmatched junction bases: 6. The germline gives CDR1 SGHRS, CDR2 YFSETQ. There are 15 residues in the CDR3. The CDR3 DNA sequence: TGCGCCAGCGGAACCGGGACTAGCGGCTACAATGAGCAGTTCTTC. This sequence encodes CASGTGTSGYNEQFF.

The chain uses TRBV14 and TRBJ2-2; maybe TRBD1 (5 bases). V was pared by 0 bases and J by 5 bases, with 7 bases between. Germline V lookup: CDR1 SGHDN, CDR2 FVKESK. The CDR3 covers 14 residues. The CDR3 DNA reads TGTGCCAGCAGCCAAGATAGGGGAACCGGGGAGCTGTTTTTT. Translated: CASSQDRGTGELFF.

J is TRBJ2-6 and V is TRBV19; the D is unclear. CDR3 length: 19 residues. Trimming left V 5 bases short and J 0 bases short, with 20 bases between. Germline V gives CDR1 LNHDA, CDR2 SQIVND (reference sequence). The CDR3 spells CASSSRTFPPNSGANVLTF. CDR3 in DNA: TGTGCCAGTAGTTCAAGGACCTTCCCCCCTAACTCTGGGGCCAACGTCCTGACTTTC. The whole variable domain, filled in from reference TRBV19 and TRBJ2-6, reads DGGITQSPKYLFRKEGQNVTLSCEQNLNHDAMYWYRQDPGQGLRLIYYSQIVNDFQKGDIAEGYSVSREKKESFPLTVTSAQKNPTAFYLCASSSRTFPPNSGANVLTFGAGSRLTVL.

The V gene is TRBV7-2, the J gene TRBJ1-2; 7 nucleotides agree with TRBD1. The CDR3 consists of 14 residues. The trim removed 2 bases at V and 8 bases at J, leaving 8 bases unmatched. Germline loops: CDR1 SGHTA, CDR2 FQGNSA. The CDR3 spells CASSLQQGEGGYTF. CDR3 bases: TGTGCCAGCAGCTTACAGCAGGGGGAGGGAGGCTACACCTTC.

This rearrangement joins TRBV6-2 or TRBV6-3 to TRBJ2-3; the D gene is possibly TRBD1 (5 bases). Trimming cost V 4 bases and J 8 bases, with 13 bases left between them. This CDR3 has 13 amino acids. Per the germline V gene, CDR1 is MNHEY and CDR2 is SVGEGT. DNA for the CDR3: TGTGCCAGCAGTTCCACAGGATTGGTTACGCAGTATTTT. Residues: CASSSTGLVTQYF.

The chain links TRBV6-1 to TRBJ1-3; 10 bases line up with TRBD1. The CDR3 is 16 residues long. Germline assignment: CDR1 MNHNS and CDR2 SASEGT. J gave up 4 bases and V 3 bases, and 6 bases lay outside the gene matches. The chain's CDR3 is CASSDRDRGVGNTIYF. The CDR3 region has the DNA TGTGCCAGCAGTGATCGGGACAGGGGTGTGGGAAACACCATATATTTT.

V is TRBV3-1 (or the pseudogene TRBV3-2) and J is TRBJ2-5, with D perhaps being TRBD1 or TRBD2 (5 bases each). The ends were cut back, 3 bases at V and 4 bases at J, with 15 bases in the middle. This CDR3 contains 15 residues. Per the germline V gene, CDR1 is LGHDT and CDR2 is YNNKEL (reference sequence). The CDR3 region has the DNA TGTGCCAGCAGCCAGCCCGGGACCTTCCGAGAGACCCAGTACTTC. Its translation: CASSQPGTFRETQYF.

The V and J genes are TRBV7-8 and TRBJ2-5; TRBD2 is a possible D gene (6 bases). The germline gives CDR1 SGHVS, CDR2 FQNEAQ. The length of the CDR3 is 19 residues. Between the trimmed V and J ends, which lost 5 bases and 0 bases, there was a span of 25 bases. CDR3 residues: CASSSRRVGRTRYQETQYF. CDR3 DNA: TGTGCCAGCAGCAGCCGGAGGGTGGGACGGACCCGGTACCAAGAGACCCAGTACTTC.

The V call is TRBV28, the J call TRBJ1-2; D possibly corresponds to TRBD1 (6 bases). The CDR3 spans 16 residues. Between the trimmed V and J ends, which lost 5 bases and 0 bases, there was a span of 16 bases. The germline V gene has CDR1 MDHEN and CDR2 SYDVKM. CDR3: CASSPPGQQANYGYTF. The CDR3 region has the DNA TGTGCCAGCAGTCCTCCGGGACAACAAGCTAACTATGGCTACACCTTC.

This clone has a single count. J is TRBJ2-5 and V is TRBV9, with 7 bases identical to TRBD2. Trimming at V came to 3 bases and at J to 5 bases, leaving 4 bases not matched to a gene. This CDR3 region has 13 residues. Germline V gene data show CDR1 as SGDLS and CDR2 as YYNGEE. CDR3 nucleotides: TGTGCCAGCAGCGCGACTAGCTGGGAGACCCAGTACTTC. Its translation: CASSATSWETQYF.

The V call is TRBV28, the J call TRBJ2-5; D possibly matches TRBD1 or TRBD2 (7 bases each). The V gene's germline CDR1 is MDHEN and CDR2 SYDVKM. The V end was cut by 9 bases, the J end by 7 bases, with 21 bases between. This CDR3 is 14 amino acids long. The CDR3 nucleotides are TGTGCCAGTACTTTGGGGGGGACAGTTAGGACCCAGTACTTC. Translation: CASTLGGTVRTQYF.

The chain uses TRBV19 and TRBJ2-7, with 12 bases identical to TRBD2. Trimming removed 8 bases from V and 2 bases from J; junction bases left unmatched: 4. Germline CDR1 and CDR2: LNHDA and SQIVND (reference sequence). This CDR3 comprises 14 residues. CDR3 bases: TGTGCCAGTTCCGGACTAGCGGGACCCTACGAGCAGTACTTC. It translates to CASSGLAGPYEQYF.

The chain's CDR3 is CASSLASTYGYTF. For the CDR3, the DNA is TGCGCCAGCAGCTTGGCGTCGACCTATGGCTACACCTTC. The rearrangement uses TRBV5-1 and TRBJ1-2; D is uncertain. Looked up from germline, CDR1 is SGHRS and CDR2 is YFSETQ. Trimming removed 0 bases from V and 4 bases from J, with 7 bases in between. CDR3 length: 13 amino acids.